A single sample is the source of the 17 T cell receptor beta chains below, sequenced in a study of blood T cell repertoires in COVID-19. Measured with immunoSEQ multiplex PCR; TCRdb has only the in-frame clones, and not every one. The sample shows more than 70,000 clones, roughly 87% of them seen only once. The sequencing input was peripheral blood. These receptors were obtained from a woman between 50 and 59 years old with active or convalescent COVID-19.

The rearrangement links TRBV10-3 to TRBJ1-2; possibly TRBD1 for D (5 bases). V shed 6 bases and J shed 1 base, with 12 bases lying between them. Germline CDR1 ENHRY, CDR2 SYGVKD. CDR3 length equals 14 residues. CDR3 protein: CAIRGGRVNYGYTF. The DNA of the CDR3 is TGTGCCATCAGGGGGGGACGGGTTAACTATGGCTACACCTTC.

The CDR3 protein is CASTGQGNLGETQYF. The DNA of the CDR3 is TGCGCCAGCACGGGACAGGGGAATTTGGGAGAGACCCAGTACTTC. The J gene is TRBJ2-5, the V gene TRBV5-1, with 10 bases matching TRBD1. Looked up from germline, CDR1 is SGHRS and CDR2 is YFSETQ. The CDR3 length is 15 residues. The ends lost 6 bases at V and 4 bases at J; junction bases unmatched: 9.

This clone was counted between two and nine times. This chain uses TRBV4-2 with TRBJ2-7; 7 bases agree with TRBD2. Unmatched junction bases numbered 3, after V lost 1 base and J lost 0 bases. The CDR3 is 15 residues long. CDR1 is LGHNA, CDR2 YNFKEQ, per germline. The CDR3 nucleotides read TGTGCCAGCAGCCAAGCGGGCGGGAGCTCCTACGAGCAGTACTTC. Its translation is CASSQAGGSSYEQYF.

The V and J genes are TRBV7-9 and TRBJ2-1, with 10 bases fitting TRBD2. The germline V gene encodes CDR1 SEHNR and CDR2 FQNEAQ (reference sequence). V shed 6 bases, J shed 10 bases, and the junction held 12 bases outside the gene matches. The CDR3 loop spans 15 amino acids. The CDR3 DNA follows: TGTGCCAGCAGGGACGTAAGCGGGGGGGTTCTCGAGCAGTTCTTC. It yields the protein CASRDVSGGVLEQFF.

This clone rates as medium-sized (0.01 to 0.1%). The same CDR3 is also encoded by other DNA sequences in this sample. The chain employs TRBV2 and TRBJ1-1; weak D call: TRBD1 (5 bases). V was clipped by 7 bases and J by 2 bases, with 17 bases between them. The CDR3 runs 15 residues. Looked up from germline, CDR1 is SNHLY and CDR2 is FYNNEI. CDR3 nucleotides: TGTGCCAGCATAACCGGGGGAGCAGTAAACACTGAAGCTTTCTTT. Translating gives CASITGGAVNTEAFF.

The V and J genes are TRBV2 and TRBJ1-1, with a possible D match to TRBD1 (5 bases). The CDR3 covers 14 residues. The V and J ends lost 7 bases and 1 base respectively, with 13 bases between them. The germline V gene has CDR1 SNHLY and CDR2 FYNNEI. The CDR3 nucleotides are TGTGCCAGCACCAGAGACGGACAGAACACTGAAGCTTTCTTT. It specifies CASTRDGQNTEAFF.

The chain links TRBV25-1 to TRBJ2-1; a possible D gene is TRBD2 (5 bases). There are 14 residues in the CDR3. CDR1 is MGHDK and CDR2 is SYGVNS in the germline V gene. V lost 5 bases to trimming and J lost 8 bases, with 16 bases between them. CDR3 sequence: CASSTHGVRDEQFF. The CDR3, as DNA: TGTGCCAGCAGTACCCACGGGGTTAGGGATGAGCAGTTCTTC. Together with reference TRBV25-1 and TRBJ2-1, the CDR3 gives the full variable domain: EADIYQTPRYLVIGTGKKITLECSQTMGHDKMYWYQQDPGMELHLIHYSYGVNSTEKGDLSSESTVSRIRTEHFPLTLESARPSHTSQYLCASSTHGVRDEQFFGPGTRLTVL.

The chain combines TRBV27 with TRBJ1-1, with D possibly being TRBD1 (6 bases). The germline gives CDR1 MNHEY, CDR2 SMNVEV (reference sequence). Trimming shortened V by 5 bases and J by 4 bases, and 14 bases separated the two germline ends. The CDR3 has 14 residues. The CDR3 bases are TGTGCCAGCAGTCCTCGACAGGAGTCCACTGAAGCTTTCTTT. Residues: CASSPRQESTEAFF.

CDR3 in DNA: TGTGCCACCAGTGATAGGGGTGCGACCGGGGAGCTGTTTTTT. It translates to CATSDRGATGELFF. The gene calls are TRBV24-1 and TRBJ2-2; D possibly corresponds to TRBD1 (5 bases). The ends were cut back, 3 bases at V and 5 bases at J, with 9 bases in the middle. Germline lookup yields CDR1 KGHDR and CDR2 SFDVKD. This CDR3 is built from 14 residues.

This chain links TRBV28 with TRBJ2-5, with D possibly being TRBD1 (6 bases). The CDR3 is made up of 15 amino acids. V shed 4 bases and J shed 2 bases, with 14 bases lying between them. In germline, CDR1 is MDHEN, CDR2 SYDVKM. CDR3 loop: CASSSPKTGQETQYF. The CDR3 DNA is TGTGCCAGCAGTTCCCCAAAAACAGGGCAAGAGACCCAGTACTTC.

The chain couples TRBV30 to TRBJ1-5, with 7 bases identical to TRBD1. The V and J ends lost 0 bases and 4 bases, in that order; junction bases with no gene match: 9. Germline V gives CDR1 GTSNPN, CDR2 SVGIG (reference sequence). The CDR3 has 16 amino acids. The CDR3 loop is CAWSVTGTDPNQPQHF. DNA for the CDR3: TGTGCCTGGAGTGTAACTGGGACAGACCCGAATCAGCCCCAGCATTTT.

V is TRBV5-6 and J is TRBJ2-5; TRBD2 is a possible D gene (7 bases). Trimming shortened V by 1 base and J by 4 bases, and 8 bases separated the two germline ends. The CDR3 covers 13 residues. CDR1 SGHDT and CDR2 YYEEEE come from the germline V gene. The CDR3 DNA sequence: TGTGCCAGCAGCTTGAGGGGGGGAGAGACCCAGTACTTC. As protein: CASSLRGGETQYF.

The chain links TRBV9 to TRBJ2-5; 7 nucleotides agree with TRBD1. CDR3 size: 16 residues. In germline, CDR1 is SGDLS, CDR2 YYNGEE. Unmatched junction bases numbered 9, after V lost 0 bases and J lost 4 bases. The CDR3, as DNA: TGTGCCAGCAGCGTAGGTCGGGGACAGATTGTAGAGACCCAGTACTTC. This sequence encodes CASSVGRGQIVETQYF. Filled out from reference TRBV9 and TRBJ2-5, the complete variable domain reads DSGVTQTPKHLITATGQRVTLRCSPRSGDLSVYWYQQSLDQGLQFLIQYYNGEERAKGNILERFSAQQFPDLHSELNLSSLELGDSALYFCASSVGRGQIVETQYFGPGTRLLVL.

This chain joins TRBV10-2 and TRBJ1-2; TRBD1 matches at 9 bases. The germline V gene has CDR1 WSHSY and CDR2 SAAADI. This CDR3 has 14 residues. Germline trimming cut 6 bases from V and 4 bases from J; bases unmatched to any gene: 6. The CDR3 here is CASRETGGFYGYTF. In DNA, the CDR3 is TGCGCCAGCAGAGAGACAGGGGGGTTCTATGGCTACACCTTC.

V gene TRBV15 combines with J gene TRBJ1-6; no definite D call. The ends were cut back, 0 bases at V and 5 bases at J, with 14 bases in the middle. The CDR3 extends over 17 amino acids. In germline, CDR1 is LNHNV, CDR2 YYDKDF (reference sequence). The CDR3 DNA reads TGTGCCACCAGCAGAGATAGCGGACGGCGAAATAATTCACCCCTCCACTTT. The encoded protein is CATSRDSGRRNNSPLHF. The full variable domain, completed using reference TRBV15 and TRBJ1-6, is DAMVIQNPRYQVTQFGKPVTLSCSQTLNHNVMYWYQQKSSQAPKLLFHYYDKDFNNEADTPDNFQSRRPNTSFCFLDIRSPGLGDTAMYLCATSRDSGRRNNSPLHFGNGTRLTVT.

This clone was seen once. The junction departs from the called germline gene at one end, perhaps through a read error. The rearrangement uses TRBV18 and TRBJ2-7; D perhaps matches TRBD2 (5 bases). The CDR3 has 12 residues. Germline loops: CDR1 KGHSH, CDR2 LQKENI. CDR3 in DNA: TGTGCCAGCTCACCAACCGGAGGCGCTGATATCTTC. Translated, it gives CASSPTGGADIF.

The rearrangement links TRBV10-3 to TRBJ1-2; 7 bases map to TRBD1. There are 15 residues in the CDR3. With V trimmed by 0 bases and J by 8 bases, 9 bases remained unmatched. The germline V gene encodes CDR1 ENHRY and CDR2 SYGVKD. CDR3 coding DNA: TGTGCCATCAGTGAGTCGGGGACAGCCTGGGAGGGCTACACCTTC. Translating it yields CAISESGTAWEGYTF.